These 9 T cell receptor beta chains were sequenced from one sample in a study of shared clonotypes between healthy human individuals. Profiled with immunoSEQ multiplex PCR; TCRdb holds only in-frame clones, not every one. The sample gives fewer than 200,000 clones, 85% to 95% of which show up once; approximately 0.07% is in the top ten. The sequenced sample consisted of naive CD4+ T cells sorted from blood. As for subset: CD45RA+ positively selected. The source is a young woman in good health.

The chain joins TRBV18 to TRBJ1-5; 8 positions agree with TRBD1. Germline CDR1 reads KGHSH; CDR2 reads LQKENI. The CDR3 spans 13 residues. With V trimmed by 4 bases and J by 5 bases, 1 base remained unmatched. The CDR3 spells CASSLDRDQPQHF. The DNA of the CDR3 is TGTGCCAGCTCACTGGACAGGGATCAGCCCCAGCATTTT.

The CDR3 sequence: CASSPPTWTGKFGEQYF. CDR3 coding DNA: TGTGCCAGCAGTCCCCCGACATGGACAGGTAAATTCGGCGAGCAGTACTTC. The chain carries TRBV27 and TRBJ2-7; TRBD1 aligns across 7 bases. Trimming cost V 5 bases and J 6 bases; bases outside gene matches: 19. Germline assignment: CDR1 MNHEY and CDR2 SMNVEV (reference sequence). The CDR3 has 17 amino acids.

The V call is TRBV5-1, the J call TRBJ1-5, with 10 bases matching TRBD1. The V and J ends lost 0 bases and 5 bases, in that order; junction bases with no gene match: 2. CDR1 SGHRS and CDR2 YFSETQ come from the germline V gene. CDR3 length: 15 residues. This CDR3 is CASSLEGQGHQPQHF. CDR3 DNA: TGCGCCAGCAGCTTGGAGGGACAGGGGCATCAGCCCCAGCATTTT.

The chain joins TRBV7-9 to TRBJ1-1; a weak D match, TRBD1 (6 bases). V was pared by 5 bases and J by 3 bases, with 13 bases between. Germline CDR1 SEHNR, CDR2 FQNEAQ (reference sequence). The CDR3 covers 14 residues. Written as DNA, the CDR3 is TGTGCCAGCAGCGTACAGGGTTGGGACACTGAAGCTTTCTTT. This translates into CASSVQGWDTEAFF.

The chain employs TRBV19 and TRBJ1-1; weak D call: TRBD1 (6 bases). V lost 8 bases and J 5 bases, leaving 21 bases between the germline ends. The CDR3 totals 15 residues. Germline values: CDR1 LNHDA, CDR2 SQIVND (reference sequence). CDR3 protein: CASRDYAGVGTEAFF. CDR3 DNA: TGTGCCAGTCGGGATTATGCAGGGGTCGGAACTGAAGCTTTCTTT.

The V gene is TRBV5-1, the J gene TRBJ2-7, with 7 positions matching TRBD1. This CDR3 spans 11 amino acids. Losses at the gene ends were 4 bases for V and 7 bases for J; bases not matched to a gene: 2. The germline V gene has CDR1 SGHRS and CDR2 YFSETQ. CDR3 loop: CASSETGEQYF. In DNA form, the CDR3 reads TGCGCCAGCAGCGAGACAGGGGAGCAGTACTTC.

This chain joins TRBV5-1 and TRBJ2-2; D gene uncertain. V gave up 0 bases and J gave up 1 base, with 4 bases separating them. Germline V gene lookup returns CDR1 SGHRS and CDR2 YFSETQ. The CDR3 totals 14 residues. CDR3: CASSLVGNTGELFF. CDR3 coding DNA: TGCGCCAGCAGCTTGGTAGGGAACACCGGGGAGCTGTTTTTT. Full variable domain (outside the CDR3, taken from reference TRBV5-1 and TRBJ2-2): KAGVTQTPRYLIKTRGQQVTLSCSPISGHRSVSWYQQTPGQGLQFLFEYFSETQRNKGNFPGRFSGRQFSNSRSEMNVSTLELGDSALYLCASSLVGNTGELFFGEGSRLTVL.

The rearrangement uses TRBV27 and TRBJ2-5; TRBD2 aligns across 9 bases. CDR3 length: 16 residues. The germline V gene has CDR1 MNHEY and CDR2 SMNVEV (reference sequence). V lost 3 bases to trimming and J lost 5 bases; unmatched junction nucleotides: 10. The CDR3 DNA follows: TGTGCCAGCAGTTTCATTAGCGGGAGCATCCGGGAGACCCAGTACTTC. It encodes CASSFISGSIRETQYF.

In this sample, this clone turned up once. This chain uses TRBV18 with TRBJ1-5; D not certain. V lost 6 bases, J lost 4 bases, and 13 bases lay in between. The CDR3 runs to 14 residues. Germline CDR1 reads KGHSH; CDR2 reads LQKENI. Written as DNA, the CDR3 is TGTGCCAGCTCCCCTCCGTACTCTAATCAGCCCCAGCATTTT. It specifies CASSPPYSNQPQHF. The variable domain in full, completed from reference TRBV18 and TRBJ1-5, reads NAGVMQNPRHLVRRRGQEARLRCSPMKGHSHVYWYRQLPEEGLKFMVYLQKENIIDESGMPKERFSAEFPKEGPSILRIQQVVRGDSAAYFCASSPPYSNQPQHFGDGTRLSIL.